This entry features one T cell receptor beta chain sequence. The CDR3 spans 12 residues. Germline values: CDR1 MNHEY, CDR2 SMNVEV (reference sequence). V was clipped by 6 bases and J by 6 bases; unmatched bases: 0. This sample was taken from a study of T cell clonotyping in hematopoietic cell transplantation. TCRdb keeps only in-frame clones here, not all; method: immunoSEQ multiplex PCR. This sample has tens of thousands of clones; 95% occur once, and the top ten carry about 1%. The sequenced sample was peripheral blood mononuclear cells. The clonotype comes from a man aged 25-40 years in good health. Some clones in this sample may be carry-over from other donors' samples. This rearrangement joins TRBV27 to TRBJ1-1, with 11 nucleotides matching TRBD1. The CDR3 bases are TGTGCCAGCAGGGGACAGGGGGCTGAAGCTTTCTTT. Amino acid sequence: CASRGQGAEAFF.